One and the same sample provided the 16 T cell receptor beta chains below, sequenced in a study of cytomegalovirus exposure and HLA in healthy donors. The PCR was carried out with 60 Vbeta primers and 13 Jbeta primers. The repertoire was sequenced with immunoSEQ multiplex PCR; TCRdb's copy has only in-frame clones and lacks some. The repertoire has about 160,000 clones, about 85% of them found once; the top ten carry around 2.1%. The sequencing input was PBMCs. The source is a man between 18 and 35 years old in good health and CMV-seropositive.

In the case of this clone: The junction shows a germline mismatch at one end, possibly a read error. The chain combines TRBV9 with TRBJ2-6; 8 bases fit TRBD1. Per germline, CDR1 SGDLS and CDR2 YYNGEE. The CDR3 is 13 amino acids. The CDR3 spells CASQGARANGLTF. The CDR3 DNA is TGTGCCAGTCAGGGGGCTAGGGCCAACGGCCTGACTTTC.

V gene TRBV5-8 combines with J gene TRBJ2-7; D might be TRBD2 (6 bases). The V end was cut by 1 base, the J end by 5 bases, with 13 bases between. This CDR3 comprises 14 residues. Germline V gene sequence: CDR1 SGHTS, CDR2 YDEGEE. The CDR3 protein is CASSLRRGPNEQYF. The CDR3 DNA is TGTGCCAGCAGCTTGCGGCGGGGTCCGAACGAGCAGTACTTC.

The CDR3 nucleotides are TGCGCCAGCAATACGGGACTAGCGGGGAACACCGGGGAGCTGTTTTTT. Its protein product is CASNTGLAGNTGELFF. V and J are TRBV5-1 and TRBJ2-2; TRBD2 agrees at 12 bases. CDR1 SGHRS and CDR2 YFSETQ come from the germline V gene. The CDR3 length is 16 residues. V shed 6 bases, J shed 1 base, and the junction held 4 bases outside the gene matches.

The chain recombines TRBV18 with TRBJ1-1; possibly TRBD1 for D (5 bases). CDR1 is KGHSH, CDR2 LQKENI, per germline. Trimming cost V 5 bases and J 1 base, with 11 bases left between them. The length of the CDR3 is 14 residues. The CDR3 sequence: CASSAARGNTEAFF. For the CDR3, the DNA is TGTGCCAGCTCAGCCGCAAGGGGGAACACTGAAGCTTTCTTT. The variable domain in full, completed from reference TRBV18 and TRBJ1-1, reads NAGVMQNPRHLVRRRGQEARLRCSPMKGHSHVYWYRQLPEEGLKFMVYLQKENIIDESGMPKERFSAEFPKEGPSILRIQQVVRGDSAAYFCASSAARGNTEAFFGQGTRLTVV.

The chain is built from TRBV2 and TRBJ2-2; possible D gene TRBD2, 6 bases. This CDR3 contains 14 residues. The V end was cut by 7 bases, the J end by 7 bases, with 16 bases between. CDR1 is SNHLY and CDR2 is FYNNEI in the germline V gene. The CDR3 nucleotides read TGTGCCAGCAACAAGGGACTTTCATTCGGGGAGCTGTTTTTT. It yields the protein CASNKGLSFGELFF.

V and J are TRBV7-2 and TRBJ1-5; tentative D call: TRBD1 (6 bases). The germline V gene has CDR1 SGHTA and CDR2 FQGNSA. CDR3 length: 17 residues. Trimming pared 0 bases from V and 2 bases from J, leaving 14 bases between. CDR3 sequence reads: CASSLARTDLGNQPQHF. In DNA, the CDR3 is TGTGCCAGCAGCTTAGCGAGGACAGATTTGGGCAATCAGCCCCAGCATTTT.

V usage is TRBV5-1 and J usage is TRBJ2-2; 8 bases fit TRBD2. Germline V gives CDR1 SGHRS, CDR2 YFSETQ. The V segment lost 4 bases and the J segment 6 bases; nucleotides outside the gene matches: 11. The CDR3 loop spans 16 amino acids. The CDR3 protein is CASSRRGSGDPGELFF. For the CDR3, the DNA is TGCGCCAGCAGCCGGCGGGGTAGCGGGGACCCCGGGGAGCTGTTTTTT.

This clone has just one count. The CDR3 DNA is TGTGCCAGCAGCCCCAAAGGGTTAGCGGGACCGTCCTACAATGAGCAGTTCTTC. Its translation is CASSPKGLAGPSYNEQFF. The chain employs TRBV7-9 and TRBJ2-1, with 8 nucleotides matching TRBD2. The CDR3 contains 18 residues. The germline V gene encodes CDR1 SEHNR and CDR2 FQNEAQ (reference sequence). V shed 5 bases, J shed 1 base, and the junction held 13 bases outside the gene matches. The full variable domain, with the rest looked up from reference TRBV7-9 and TRBJ2-1, is DTGVSQNPRHKITKRGQNVTFRCDPISEHNRLYWYRQTLGQGPEFLTYFQNEAQLEKSRLLSDRFSAERPKGSFSTLEIQRTEQGDSAMYLCASSPKGLAGPSYNEQFFGPGTRLTVL.

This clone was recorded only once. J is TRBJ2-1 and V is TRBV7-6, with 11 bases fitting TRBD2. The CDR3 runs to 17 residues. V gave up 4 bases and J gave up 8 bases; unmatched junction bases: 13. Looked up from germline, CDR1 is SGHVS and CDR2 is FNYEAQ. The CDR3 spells CASSSATSGGHNYEQFF. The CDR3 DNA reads TGTGCCAGCAGCTCGGCAACTAGCGGGGGCCACAACTATGAGCAGTTCTTC. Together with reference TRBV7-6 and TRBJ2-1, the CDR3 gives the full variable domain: GAGVSQSPRYKVTKRGQDVALRCDPISGHVSLYWYRQALGQGPEFLTYFNYEAQQDKSGLPNDRFSAERPEGSISTLTIQRTEQRDSAMYRCASSSATSGGHNYEQFFGPGTRLTVL.

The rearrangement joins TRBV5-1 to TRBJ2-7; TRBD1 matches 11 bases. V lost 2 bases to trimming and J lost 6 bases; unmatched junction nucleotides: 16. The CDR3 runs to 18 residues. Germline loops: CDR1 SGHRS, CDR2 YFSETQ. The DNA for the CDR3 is TGCGCCAGCAGCTTCACCTCGGGACAGGGGGTAGGCACAGCCGAGCAGTACTTC. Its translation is CASSFTSGQGVGTAEQYF.

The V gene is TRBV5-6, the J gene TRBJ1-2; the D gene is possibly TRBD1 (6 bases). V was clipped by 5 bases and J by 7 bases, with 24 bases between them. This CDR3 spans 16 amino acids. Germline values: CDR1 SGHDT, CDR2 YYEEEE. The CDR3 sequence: CASSPRGGGSYAGYTF. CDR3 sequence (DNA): TGTGCCAGCAGTCCACGGGGGGGCGGTTCGTATGCTGGCTACACCTTC.

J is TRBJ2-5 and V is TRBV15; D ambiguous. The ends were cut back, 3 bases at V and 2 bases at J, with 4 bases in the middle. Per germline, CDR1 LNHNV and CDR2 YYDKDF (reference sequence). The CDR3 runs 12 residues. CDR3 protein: CATSRAQETQYF. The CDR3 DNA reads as TGTGCCACCAGCAGGGCACAAGAGACCCAGTACTTC.

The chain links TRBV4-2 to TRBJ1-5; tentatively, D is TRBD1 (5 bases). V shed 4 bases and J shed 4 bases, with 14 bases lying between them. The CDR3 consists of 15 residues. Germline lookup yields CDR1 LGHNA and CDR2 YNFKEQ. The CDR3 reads CASSPVQGANQPQHF. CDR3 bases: TGTGCCAGCAGCCCTGTTCAGGGTGCAAATCAGCCCCAGCATTTT.

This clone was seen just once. The CDR3 coding sequence is TGTGCCAGCTCACCGGGACAGGGGGCATTGTACGAGCAGTACTTC. This gives the protein CASSPGQGALYEQYF. This chain uses TRBV18 with TRBJ2-7; 12 bases line up with TRBD1. The J segment lost 4 bases and the V segment lost 3 bases, leaving 4 bases of the junction unmatched. In germline, CDR1 is KGHSH, CDR2 LQKENI. The CDR3 sequence is 15 residues long.

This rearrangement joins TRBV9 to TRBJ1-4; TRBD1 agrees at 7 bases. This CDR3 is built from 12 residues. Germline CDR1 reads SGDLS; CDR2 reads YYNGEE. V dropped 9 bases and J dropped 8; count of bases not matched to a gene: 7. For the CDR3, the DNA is TGTGCCATACAGGGGTGGGGGGAAAAACTGTTTTTT. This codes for CAIQGWGEKLFF.

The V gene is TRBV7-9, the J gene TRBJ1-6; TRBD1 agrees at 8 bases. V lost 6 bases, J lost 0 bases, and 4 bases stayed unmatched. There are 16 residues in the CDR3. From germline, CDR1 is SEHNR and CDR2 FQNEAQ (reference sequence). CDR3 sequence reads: CASSRDRSSYNSPLHF. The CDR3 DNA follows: TGTGCCAGCAGTAGGGACAGGAGCTCCTATAATTCACCCCTCCACTTT.